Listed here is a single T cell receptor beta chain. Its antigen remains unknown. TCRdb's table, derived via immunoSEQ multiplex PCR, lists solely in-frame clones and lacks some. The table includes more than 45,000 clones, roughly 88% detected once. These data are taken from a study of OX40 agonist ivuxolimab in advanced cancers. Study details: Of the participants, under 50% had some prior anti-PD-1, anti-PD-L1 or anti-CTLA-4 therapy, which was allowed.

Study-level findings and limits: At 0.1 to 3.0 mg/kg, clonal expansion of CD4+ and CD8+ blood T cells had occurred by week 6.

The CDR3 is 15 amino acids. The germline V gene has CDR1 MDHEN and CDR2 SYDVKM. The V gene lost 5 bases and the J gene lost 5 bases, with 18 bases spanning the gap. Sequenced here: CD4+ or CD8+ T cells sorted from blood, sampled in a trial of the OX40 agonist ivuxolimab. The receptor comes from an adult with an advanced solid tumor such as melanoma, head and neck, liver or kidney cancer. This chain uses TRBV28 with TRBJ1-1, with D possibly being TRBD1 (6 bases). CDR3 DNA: TGTGCCAGCAGTCCCCACAGGGTCGGAGATACTGAAGCTTTCTTT. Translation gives CASSPHRVGDTEAFF.